Listed here is a single T cell receptor beta chain. Antigen unknown. Sequence at one end of the junction differs from germline and may be a read error. The data were taken from a study of tumor-infiltrating lymphocytes in primary liver carcinoma. As for the study in general: Patients included men and women of 30 to 69 years. Study observations and caveats: Tumor samples exhibited a significantly greater top-250-clone fraction than blood samples (p = 0.039).

The germline gives CDR1 SGHAT, CDR2 FQNNGV. This CDR3 is 16 amino acids long. Priming with a constant-region primer yielded TCR beta cDNA from about 540 ng total RNA. Three nested multiplex PCR rounds, a slightly modified ARM-PCR, produced the libraries for TCR beta. Researchers ran the first two PCR rounds for roughly 10 cycles each with TRBV1-TRBV30 forward primers and a C-beta reverse primer. TCRdb processed the multiplex PCR reads anew with MiXCR; each CDR3 protein has one entry. Of around 170,000 distinct CDR3 sequences in the sample, about 60% are singletons; the top ten hold under 75%. Out of unsorted whole blood came the blood RNA, and germline DNA was extracted as well.

This TCR was sampled from a man aged 35 to 55 with primary liver carcinoma and hepatitis B virus infection. Material for sequencing was peripheral blood. The chain is built from TRBV11-2 and TRBJ2-7; 7 bases fit TRBD2. The CDR3: CASSPNSRSGDHEQYF. The CDR3, as DNA: TGTGCCAGCAGCCCCAACAGTAGAAGCGGGGACCACGAACAGTACTTC.